Listed below are T cell receptor beta chains from one sample, sequenced in a study of technical replicates of blood from a few donors. Here immunoSEQ multiplex PCR was the method, and the copy in TCRdb shows in-frame clones only, minus some. The sample has roughly 9,900 clones; roughly 94% are singletons. Sequenced: PBMCs. The receptor set was obtained from a human donor in good health. The CDR3 runs from the conserved cysteine through the conserved F or W. The order of the fields is D gene, J gene, V gene, clone size, CDR3 protein, CDR3 DNA. A D gene is named only where the DNA matches it firmly. Clone size appears in some rows only: once, few, many, or a class for an expanded clone.

D: TRBD1
J: TRBJ2-5
V: TRBV6-5
size: .
CDR3: CASRSGQAGTETQYF
DNA: TGTGCCAGCAGGAGCGGACAGGCCGGTACTGAGACCCAGTACTTC

D: .
J: TRBJ1-3
V: TRBV30
size: .
CDR3: CAWSRGNTGNTIYF
DNA: TGTGCCTGGAGTAGAGGCAACACTGGAAACACCATATATTTT

D: .
J: TRBJ2-2
V: TRBV6-5
size: once
CDR3: CASSLVPTGELFF
DNA: TGTGCCAGCAGTCTAGTGCCCACCGGGGAACTGTTTTTT

D: TRBD1
J: TRBJ2-7
V: TRBV6-1
size: .
CDR3: CASRTGGASYEQYF
DNA: TGTGCCAGCAGAACAGGGGGCGCTTCCTACGAGCAGTACTTC

D: .
J: TRBJ2-7
V: TRBV4-1
size: .
CDR3: CASSQDRGINYEQYF
DNA: TGCGCCAGCAGCCAAGATCGCGGAATCAACTACGAGCAGTACTTC

D: .
J: TRBJ2-3
V: TRBV27
size: .
CDR3: CASSPQGAYDTQYF
DNA: TGTGCCAGCAGCCCACAGGGCGCATACGATACGCAGTATTTT

D: .
J: TRBJ2-1
V: TRBV7-3
size: once
CDR3: CASSSAWAPNEQFF
DNA: TGTGCCAGCAGCTCAGCTTGGGCCCCCAATGAGCAGTTCTTC

D: TRBD1
J: TRBJ1-2
V: TRBV6-1
size: .
CDR3: CASTTGTGTDGYTF
DNA: TGTGCCAGCACGACCGGGACAGGGACAGATGGCTACACCTTC

D: .
J: TRBJ2-2
V: TRBV29-1
size: .
CDR3: CSVQGSGLEYTGELFF
DNA: TGCAGCGTTCAAGGTTCTGGGCTTGAATACACCGGGGAGCTGTTTTTT

D: TRBD2
J: TRBJ2-3
V: TRBV7-3
size: .
CDR3: CASSLLGRGRGGGTDTQYF
DNA: TGTGCCAGCAGCTTACTCGGTCGCGGGAGAGGCGGAGGCACAGATACGCAGTATTTT

D: .
J: TRBJ2-7
V: TRBV19
size: .
CDR3: CASSISLTSWGEQYF
DNA: TGTGCCAGTAGTATCTCCCTCACTAGCTGGGGCGAGCAGTACTTC

D: TRBD1
J: TRBJ2-1
V: TRBV6-6
size: .
CDR3: CASSPDRVSLQFF
DNA: TGTGCCAGCAGCCCGGACAGGGTTTCGCTTCAGTTCTTC

D: TRBD1
J: TRBJ1-5
V: TRBV5-1
size: .
CDR3: CASSLVSGGREPQHF
DNA: TGCGCCAGCAGCTTGGTTTCAGGGGGAAGAGAGCCCCAGCATTTT

D: TRBD2
J: TRBJ2-5
V: TRBV6-5
size: .
CDR3: CASRSLAGVSETQYF
DNA: TGTGCCAGCAGATCACTAGCGGGAGTGTCAGAGACCCAGTACTTC

D: .
J: TRBJ1-5
V: TRBV27
size: once
CDR3: CASSSLPFQPQHF
DNA: TGTGCCAGCAGTTCCCTACCATTCCAGCCCCAGCATTTT

D: .
J: TRBJ2-7
V: TRBV30
size: .
CDR3: CAWSVNIDSYEQYF
DNA: TGTGCCTGGAGTGTTAATATAGACAGTTACGAGCAGTACTTC

D: .
J: TRBJ1-1
V: TRBV2
size: few
CDR3: CASSQQAFEAFF
DNA: TGTGCCAGCAGTCAACAGGCGTTTGAGGCTTTCTTT

D: TRBD2
J: TRBJ2-5
V: TRBV5-1
size: .
CDR3: CASSLGLRTSGDSETQYF
DNA: TGCGCCAGCAGCTTGGGTCTTAGGACTAGCGGAGACTCAGAGACCCAGTACTTC

D: .
J: TRBJ2-1
V: TRBV5-1
size: .
CDR3: CASSLSKPVEQFF
DNA: TGCGCCAGCAGCTTGTCAAAGCCCGTTGAGCAGTTCTTC

D: .
J: TRBJ2-3
V: TRBV6-4
size: .
CDR3: CASSDRETDTQYF
DNA: TGTGCCAGCAGTGACCGGGAGACAGATACGCAGTATTTT

D: TRBD1
J: TRBJ2-7
V: TRBV6-1
size: .
CDR3: CASRDRELGEQYF
DNA: TGTGCCAGCAGAGACAGGGAGCTGGGGGAGCAGTACTTC

D: TRBD1
J: TRBJ1-2
V: TRBV5-1
size: .
CDR3: CASSWGTGINYGYTF
DNA: TGCGCCAGCAGCTGGGGGACAGGAATCAACTATGGCTACACCTTC

D: TRBD2
J: TRBJ2-3
V: TRBV25-1
size: .
CDR3: CASSQAGGLWTDTQYF
DNA: TGTGCCAGCAGTCAAGCGGGAGGGCTTTGGACAGATACGCAGTATTTT

D: .
J: TRBJ2-2
V: TRBV30
size: .
CDR3: CAWKQPGTSNTGELFF
DNA: TGTGCCTGGAAACAACCCGGGACTTCGAACACCGGGGAGCTGTTTTTT

D: TRBD1
J: TRBJ2-1
V: TRBV7-8
size: .
CDR3: CASSLLQDRVLFF
DNA: TGTGCCAGCAGCTTATTGCAAGACAGGGTATTGTTCTTC

D: TRBD1
J: TRBJ1-1
V: TRBV7-6
size: .
CDR3: CASSLVNPDRVKSEAFF
DNA: TGTGCCAGCAGCTTAGTTAATCCGGACAGGGTTAAGTCTGAAGCTTTCTTT

D: TRBD1
J: TRBJ2-7
V: TRBV7-2
size: .
CDR3: CASSLQGAGEQYF
DNA: TGTGCCAGCAGCTTGCAGGGGGCAGGTGAGCAGTACTTC

D: .
J: TRBJ2-1
V: TRBV4-2
size: .
CDR3: CASSQGGRRMYNEQFF
DNA: TGTGCCAGCAGCCAAGGGGGCCGCCGGATGTACAATGAGCAGTTCTTC

D: .
J: TRBJ1-2
V: TRBV21-1
size: .
CDR3: CASSKDRGHGYTF
DNA: TGTGCCAGCAGCAAAGACAGGGGGCATGGCTACACCTTC

D: .
J: TRBJ2-5
V: TRBV2
size: .
CDR3: CASSDSEVGETQYF
DNA: TGTGCCAGCAGTGACAGCGAAGTCGGAGAGACCCAGTACTTC

D: TRBD1
J: TRBJ2-1
V: TRBV6-7
size: .
CDR3: CARGTYRDRGHNEQFF
DNA: TGTGCCAGGGGCACTTACCGGGACAGGGGCCACAATGAGCAGTTCTTC

D: .
J: TRBJ2-1
V: TRBV15
size: .
CDR3: CATSGDLERLNEQFF
DNA: TGTGCCACCAGCGGTGACCTTGAGCGGCTCAATGAGCAGTTCTTC

D: TRBD1
J: TRBJ2-1
V: TRBV7-2
size: .
CDR3: CASSSDRGNEQFF
DNA: TGTGCCAGCAGCTCGGACAGGGGGAATGAGCAGTTCTTC

D: TRBD1
J: TRBJ2-3
V: TRBV28
size: .
CDR3: CASSLRTGGPDTQYF
DNA: TGTGCCAGCAGTTTACGGACAGGGGGCCCAGATACGCAGTATTTT

D: TRBD1
J: TRBJ2-7
V: TRBV5-1
size: .
CDR3: CASSLQGVGVLLSYEQYF
DNA: TGCGCCAGCAGCTTACAGGGGGTTGGGGTCCTCCTCTCCTACGAGCAGTACTTC

D: .
J: TRBJ1-1
V: TRBV5-5
size: .
CDR3: CASSFRGGNTEAFF
DNA: TGTGCCAGCAGCTTTCGGGGTGGGAACACTGAAGCTTTCTTT

D: .
J: TRBJ1-4
V: TRBV7-6
size: few
CDR3: CASSLGGTNEKLFF
DNA: TGTGCCAGCAGCCTTGGCGGAACTAATGAAAAACTGTTTTTT

D: TRBD1
J: TRBJ2-7
V: TRBV5-1
size: .
CDR3: CASRLGQGAEQYF
DNA: TGCGCCAGCAGATTGGGACAGGGGGCCGAGCAGTACTTC

D: TRBD2
J: TRBJ2-2
V: TRBV5-6
size: .
CDR3: CASSLLSREITGELFF
DNA: TGTGCCAGCAGCTTGTTATCGCGGGAGATCACCGGGGAGCTGTTTTTT

D: .
J: TRBJ1-5
V: TRBV11-2
size: .
CDR3: CASSPGVSNQPQHF
DNA: TGTGCCAGCAGCCCGGGGGTGAGCAATCAGCCCCAGCATTTT

D: .
J: TRBJ1-4
V: TRBV25-1
size: .
CDR3: CASSVSGGGEKLFF
DNA: TGTGCCAGCAGTGTGAGCGGGGGAGGTGAAAAACTGTTTTTT

D: .
J: TRBJ1-1
V: TRBV6-5
size: .
CDR3: CASSYGPTNTEAFF
DNA: TGTGCCAGCAGTTACGGGCCGACGAACACTGAAGCTTTCTTT

D: TRBD2
J: TRBJ2-5
V: TRBV10-2
size: .
CDR3: CATRSGKKETQYF
DNA: TGCGCCACCCGTAGCGGGAAAAAAGAGACCCAGTACTTC

D: .
J: TRBJ2-7
V: TRBV5-1
size: .
CDR3: CASSLVGEGEQYF
DNA: TGCGCCAGCAGCTTGGTGGGAGAGGGCGAGCAGTACTTC

D: .
J: TRBJ2-3
V: TRBV2
size: once
CDR3: CASSVAGTTDTQYF
DNA: TGTGCCAGCAGTGTCGCGGGGACCACAGATACGCAGTATTTT

D: .
J: TRBJ1-2
V: TRBV28
size: .
CDR3: CASSPGGYYGYTF
DNA: TGTGCCAGCAGTCCTGGAGGGTACTATGGCTACACCTTC

D: .
J: TRBJ2-1
V: TRBV6-1
size: .
CDR3: CASSELAHYNEQFF
DNA: TGTGCCAGCAGTGAACTAGCGCATTACAATGAGCAGTTCTTC

D: .
J: TRBJ1-1
V: TRBV29-1
size: .
CDR3: CSVEDRRGLYTEAFF
DNA: TGCAGCGTTGAAGATCGTCGGGGTTTGTACACTGAAGCTTTCTTT

D: TRBD2
J: TRBJ2-7
V: TRBV19
size: .
CDR3: CASSPGLAGDEQYF
DNA: TGTGCCAGTAGTCCGGGACTAGCGGGCGACGAGCAGTACTTC

D: TRBD2
J: TRBJ2-1
V: TRBV28
size: .
CDR3: CASRPGLAGGAYNEQFF
DNA: TGTGCCAGCAGACCGGGACTAGCGGGGGGCGCCTACAATGAGCAGTTCTTC

D: .
J: TRBJ2-1
V: TRBV5-1
size: .
CDR3: CASSSSDRSSYNEQFF
DNA: TGCGCCAGCAGCTCCTCGGACAGAAGCTCCTACAATGAGCAGTTCTTC